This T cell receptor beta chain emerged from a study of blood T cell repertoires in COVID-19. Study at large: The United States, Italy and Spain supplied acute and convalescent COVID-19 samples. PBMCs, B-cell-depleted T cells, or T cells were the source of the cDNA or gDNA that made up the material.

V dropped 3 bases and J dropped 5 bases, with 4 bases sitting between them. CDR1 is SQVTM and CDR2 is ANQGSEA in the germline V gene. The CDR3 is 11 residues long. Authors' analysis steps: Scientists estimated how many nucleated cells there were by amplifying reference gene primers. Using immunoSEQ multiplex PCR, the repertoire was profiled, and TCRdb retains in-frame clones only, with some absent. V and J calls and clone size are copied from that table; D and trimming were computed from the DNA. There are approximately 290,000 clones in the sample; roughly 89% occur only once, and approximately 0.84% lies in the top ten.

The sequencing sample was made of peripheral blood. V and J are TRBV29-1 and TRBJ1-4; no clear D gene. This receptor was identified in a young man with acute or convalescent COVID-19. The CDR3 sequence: CSVDRNEKLFF. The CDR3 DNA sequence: TGCAGCGTTGACAGGAATGAAAAACTGTTTTTT.